The entry below gives a single T cell receptor beta chain sequence along with its context. Its antigen remains undetermined. No base quality information exists; no much larger clone differs at one position. This specimen comes from a study of blood T cell repertoires in COVID-19 (dated by TCRdb to between 2020 and 2021). For context, the study as a whole: The collaborator samples originated in the United States, Italy and Spain and spanned the acute and convalescent phases of COVID-19. The prospective study material was composed of cDNA or gDNA derived from T cells, B-cell-depleted T cells, or PBMCs. A de-identified subject ID, COVID-19 status, age in years and sex were almost always included in the sample metadata. Samples came from the ongoing ImmuneRACE study (first 160 participants) plus 1,254 subjects from 6 global collaborators. The repertoires were released in a freely available public database meant as a resource for research on the immune response to SARS-CoV-2. Subjects who had been exposed to COVID-19, were actively infected with it, or had recovered from it provided the deeply sampled blood TCRbeta repertoires that made up the dataset. HLA class I and class II types, where available, came from metadata supplied by the sample provider rather than from assay-based typing. The research as a whole found: How much clinical and demographic metadata was included differed by source and by participant, and the metadata was provided uncurated.

Whole blood was collected in K2EDTA tubes by collaborating institutions according to the institutions' own protocols. Collaborator samples were shipped for TCRbeta analysis as frozen whole blood, isolated PBMCs, or DNA extracted from either sample type. The immunoSEQ Assay, a bias-controlled multiplex PCR, was used to amplify TCRbeta CDR3 regions from genomic DNA. Per the authors' processing: The number of nucleated cells in each sample was estimated by amplification of reference gene primers within the assay. To quantify the absolute abundance of each unique TCRbeta CDR3 rearrangement, sequence reads were collapsed and filtered. Productive Simpson clonality was computed per sample as the square root of Simpson's diversity index over productive rearrangements. TCRdb took over this immuneACCESS table, retaining in-frame rearrangements with V and J assigned. Such tables are incomplete; in checked studies, under half of the missing clones stem from an unresolved V gene, and the remainder is unexplained. Clonal size and the V and J genes are those of that table, whereas D and trimming came from the DNA. The sample profile shows about 210,000 clones; roughly four fifths of them were found once. The ten largest make up about 2.5% of the sample.

V is pruned by 0 bases and J by 0 bases, leaving 4 bases of the junction without a gene match. Its CDR3 holds 16 amino acids, cysteine through phenylalanine. The only DNA kept is the CDR3, 48 bases in frame from the first base. In the germline V gene (reference sequence), CDR1 corresponds to SGHNT and CDR2 to YYREEE. The clonotype was recovered from a woman between 40 and 55 years old with active or convalescent COVID-19. The sequenced sample consisted of peripheral blood. The rearrangement combines TRBV5-4 with TRBJ2-5; 8 junctional bases match TRBD1. The CDR3 corresponds to CASSLVQGADQETQYF. The bases are TGTGCCAGCAGCTTGGTGCAGGGGGCAGACCAAGAGACCCAGTACTTC.